This T cell receptor beta chain was found in a study of blood T cells in healthy people across ages (dated by TCRdb to 2014 to 2015). For context, the study as a whole: In model experiments, roughly one uniquely barcoded TCR beta cDNA molecule per two T cells was captured by template switching. The study measured age-related changes in TCR beta repertoire diversity using deep sequencing normalized with unique cDNA molecular identifiers. The donors were divided into four age groups: young (average around 16 years), middle-aged (roughly 42), aged (about 56) and long-lived (82). To avoid experimental bias, donors of different ages were spread randomly across the sequencing lanes. Using the same blood draw, the study looked at two additional independent replicas of 1 million unique cDNA reads for two donors, one aged 18 to 30 and the other aged 80 or older.

On the study overall, not on this receptor specifically: The percentage of naive T cells measured by flow cytometry correlated strongly with observed TCR beta diversity. Estimates of total diversity from one million sequenced T cells were regarded as lower bounds and underestimates. Compared with the aged group, the long-lived group had more naive CD4+ T cells, fewer expanded clones and increased TCR diversity, a pattern suggesting age selection. Since profiling was done on bulk unsorted PBMCs, naive and antigen-experienced compartments could not be conclusively compared. Because donor CMV infection status was unknown, age-related changes in expanded clonotypes were potentially confounded. As age increased, observed TCR beta diversity per million T cells dropped in a roughly linear way, and a significant reduction was already evident by age 40.

Donors were under 40 systemically healthy Caucasian individuals from Russia aged about 6 to 100 years. Each donor gave approximately 9.3 milliliters of peripheral blood, collected into EDTA-treated Vacutainer tubes. Ficoll-Paque density-gradient centrifugation was used to isolate PBMCs, with at least 6 million per sample. Total RNA was extracted from PBMCs with Trizol reagent, with at least 6 micrograms obtained per sample. The percentages of naive CD45RAhigh/CD27high T cells were determined by flow cytometry on a PBMC aliquot from every donor. V was cut back by 2 bases and J by 0 bases, leaving a gap of 9 bases between them. The germline V gene yields SGHRS for CDR1 and YFSETQ for CDR2. Including cysteine and phenylalanine, the CDR3 has 16 amino acids. The sequence is cut down to CDR3 DNA, 48 bases in frame from base 1. The library was obtained by 5' RACE. The sample was run on an Illumina HiSeq 2500. A second PCR of roughly 7 to 11 cycles was performed with a sample-barcoded 5' primer and a J-beta primer mix. Each TCR beta cDNA molecule received a unique molecular identifier from a template-switch 5' adaptor carrying 12 random nucleotides. Each sample yielded at least 2.5 million CDR3-containing paired-end reads. First-strand cDNA was synthesized from all RNA with the Mint cDNA synthesis kit, primed by a TRBC-specific oligonucleotide. Following uracil-DNA glycosylase treatment, all cDNA underwent a first 18-cycle PCR with the universal primers M1SS and BC2_uni_R. From the authors' description of their analysis: For normalization, 1 million high-quality reads were randomly selected from each sample, with every read carrying a distinct molecular identifier. Instead of being binned into consensus sequences, reads with shared molecular identifiers were discarded. MiTCR, run with a Q25 quality threshold and the strictest error-elimination algorithm, handled CDR3 identification, clonotype clustering and error correction. A nonparametric unseen species model with Euler transformation was used to estimate lower-bound total TCR beta diversity. Through fastp at Q25 and MiXCR, TCRdb rebuilt clones from the public reads, retaining in-frame beta chains. For every CDR3 protein sequence, its rows merge into one entry that carries the most common genes and DNA. TCRdb, not the authors, supplied the V and J calls. This sample has about 830,000 distinct CDR3 sequences in its table, and 55% to 65% of those were observed once. 25% to 35% of the sample is taken by the ten largest.

As concerns this clonotype: Which antigen it targets is not known. One base away there is no much larger clone; base qualities are not given.

This sequence originates from a man between 25 and 39 years old in good health. The sequenced sample consisted of blood. In this chain, TRBV5-1 is recombined with TRBJ2-6; too little of a D gene remains to name it. The CDR3 reads as follows: CASSFGRYSGANVLTF. The nucleotide sequence is TGCGCCAGCAGCTTTGGCAGGTACTCTGGGGCCAACGTCCTGACTTTC.